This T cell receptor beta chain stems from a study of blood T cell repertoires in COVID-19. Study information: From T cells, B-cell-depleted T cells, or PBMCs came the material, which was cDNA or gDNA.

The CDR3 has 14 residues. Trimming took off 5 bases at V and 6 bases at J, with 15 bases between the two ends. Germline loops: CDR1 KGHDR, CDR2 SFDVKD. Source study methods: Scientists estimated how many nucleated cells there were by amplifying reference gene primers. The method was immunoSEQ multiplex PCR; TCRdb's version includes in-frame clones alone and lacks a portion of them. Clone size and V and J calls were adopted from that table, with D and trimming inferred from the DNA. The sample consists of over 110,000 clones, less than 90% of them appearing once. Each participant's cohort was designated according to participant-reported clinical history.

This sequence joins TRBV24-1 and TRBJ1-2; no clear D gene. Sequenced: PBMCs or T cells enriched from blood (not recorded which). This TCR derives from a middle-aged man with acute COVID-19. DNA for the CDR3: TGTGCCACCAGTGCCTCCGGAGGGCGGCATGGCTACACCTTC. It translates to CATSASGGRHGYTF.